This T cell receptor beta chain was identified during a study of spatial heterogeneity in lung cancer (dated by TCRdb to the late 2010s). At the level of the whole study: More beta-chain than alpha-chain transcripts were consistently detected, likely reflecting higher beta-chain transcript abundance. In the raw uncorrected reads, each unique combination of TCR and UMI appeared more than ten times on average. The study quantitatively compared TCR alpha and beta repertoires across multiple tumor regions, matched nontumor lung and blood in non-small cell lung cancer. Nonsynonymous mutation counts, determined by whole-exome sequencing of tumor tissue, were related to features of the TCR repertoire. At surgery, both alpha and beta chains were TCR-sequenced in roughly 230 tumor regions, about 64 matched nontumor lung samples and 56 PBMC samples.

The CDR3 has 17 amino acids, counting the end cysteine and phenylalanine. Only the CDR3 portion is preserved as DNA: 51 bases, with reading frame beginning at the first base. In the germline V gene (reference sequence), CDR1 corresponds to SEHNR and CDR2 to FQNEAQ. The trim is 0 bases for V and 3 bases for J, with a gap of 14 bases between the germline ends. The full study reports these points: Ubiquitous expanded tumor TCRs were found in blood more often at tumor resection than at routine follow-up. Additional single-cell paired TCR alpha and beta sequencing was considered necessary to confirm, at a functional level, the hypothesis that regional TCRs recognize regional mutations.

The library relied on 5' RACE. TCRdb lists the instrument as NextSeq 500. In the TCR library protocol, a unique molecular identifier was attached to each TCR cDNA molecule so that PCR and sequencing errors could be corrected. The authors processed their data as follows. TCR identification, UMI-based error correction and CDR3 extraction were performed with Decombinator tools. Expanded TCRs were defined as those above a frequency of 2 per 1,000, corresponding to the top 1% of the tumor frequency distribution. Rényi diversity was computed with the R vegan package after subsampling each repertoire 100 times to 5,000 TCRs. To build CDR3 similarity networks, amino acid triplet string-kernel similarity was used, and CDR3s were connected when their pairwise similarity was above 0.82. The public reads were quality trimmed at Q25 with fastp and then assembled into clones with MiXCR by TCRdb, keeping productive beta chains. Every distinct CDR3 protein forms one entry, paired with its most common genes and DNA. The V and J calls follow TCRdb's processing rather than the paper's. This sample has about 45,000 distinct CDR3 sequences in its table, and approximately 6.9% of those were observed once. The ten largest clones capture around 45% of the sample.

This clonotype was detected ten times or more. Its cognate antigen has yet to be identified. No much larger clonotype is one base removed from it; base qualities were not supplied. Explained via the paper, the time point label denotes: sample taken at primary tumor resection. Whole RNA extracted from tumor and nontumor lung tissue, or from cryopreserved PBMC samples, was used for TCR sequencing without cell sorting. Donors were around 69 patients with early-stage, untreated non-small cell lung cancer from the lung TRACERx cohort. Patients were selected for TCR sequencing only if sufficient RNA was available from at least two tumor regions.

Sample: PBMCs, taken at surgery. This receptor was obtained from a female donor with early-stage non-small cell lung cancer. The chain is encoded by TRBV7-9 joined to TRBJ1-4, with the identity of the D gene unclear. The CDR3 protein sequence reads: CASSLARQTGANEKLFF. The sequenced DNA is TGTGCCAGCAGCTTAGCGCGGCAGACTGGGGCTAATGAAAAACTGTTTTTT. Reference TRBV7-9 and TRBJ1-4 genes cover what lies past the CDR3, so the full variable domain is DTGVSQNPRHKITKRGQNVTFRCDPISEHNRLYWYRQTLGQGPEFLTYFQNEAQLEKSRLLSDRFSAERPKGSFSTLEIQRTEQGDSAMYLCASSLARQTGANEKLFFGSGTQLSVL.